The present T cell receptor beta chain was sequenced within a study of cytomegalovirus exposure and HLA in healthy donors. Data came from immunoSEQ multiplex PCR; TCRdb stores just in-frame clones and leaves some out. In the table there are 35,000 to 40,000 clones, roughly 93% of which are singletons. Per germline, CDR1 LGHNA and CDR2 YNFKEQ. Trimming removed 1 base from V and 7 bases from J; junction bases left unmatched: 10. This CDR3 has 17 amino acids. The genes are TRBV4-2 and TRBJ2-2; 9 bases align to TRBD2. The clonotype was recovered from a man aged 18 to 35 in good health and CMV-seronegative. Source material: PBMCs. This CDR3 is CASSQVNPSGIFGELFF. CDR3 DNA: TGTGCCAGCAGCCAAGTCAATCCTAGCGGGATCTTCGGGGAGCTGTTTTTT.